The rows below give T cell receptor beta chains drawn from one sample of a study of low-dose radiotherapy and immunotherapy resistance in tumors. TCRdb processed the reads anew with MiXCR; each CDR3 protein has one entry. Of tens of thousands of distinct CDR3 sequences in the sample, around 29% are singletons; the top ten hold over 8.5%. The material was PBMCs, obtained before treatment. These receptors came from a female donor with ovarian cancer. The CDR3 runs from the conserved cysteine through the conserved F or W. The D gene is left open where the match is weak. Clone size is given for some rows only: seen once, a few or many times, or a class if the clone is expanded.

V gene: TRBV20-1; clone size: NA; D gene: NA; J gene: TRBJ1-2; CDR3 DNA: TGCAGTGCTAGTCAGCCAGGGACGGATGGCTACACCTTC; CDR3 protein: CSASQPGTDGYTF
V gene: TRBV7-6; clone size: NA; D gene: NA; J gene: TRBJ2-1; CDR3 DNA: TGTGCTAGCAGCTTGTCAAACCCGAGCTCCTACAATGAGCAGTTCTTC; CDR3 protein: CASSLSNPSSYNEQFF
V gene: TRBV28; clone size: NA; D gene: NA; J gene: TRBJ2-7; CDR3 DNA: TGTGCCAGCAGCGACTACGAGCAGTACTTC; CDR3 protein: CASSDYEQYF
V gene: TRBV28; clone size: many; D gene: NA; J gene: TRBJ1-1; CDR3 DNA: TGTGCCAGCAGTTTTTCCCTACCGGGTGAAGCTTTCTTT; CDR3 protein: CASSFSLPGEAFF
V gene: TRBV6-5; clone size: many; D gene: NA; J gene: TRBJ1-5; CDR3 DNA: TGTGCCAGCAGGGCGGGGGGCAATCAGCCCCAGCATTTT; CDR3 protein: CASRAGGNQPQHF
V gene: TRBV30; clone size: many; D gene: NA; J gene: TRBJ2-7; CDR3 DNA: TGTGCCTGGAGTGTAACCGCCAGCGGCACGTACTACGAGCAGTACTTC; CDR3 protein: CAWSVTASGTYYEQYF
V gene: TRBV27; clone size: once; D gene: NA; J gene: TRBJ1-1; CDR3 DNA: TGTGCCAGCAGTTTAGGGGGTAGATACACTGAAGCTTTCTTT; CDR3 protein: CASSLGGRYTEAFF
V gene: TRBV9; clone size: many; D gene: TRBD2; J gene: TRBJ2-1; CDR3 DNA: TGTGCCAGCAGCGTAGCCGACGCAGCGGGGGGGGGTGAGCAGTTCTTC; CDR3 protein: CASSVADAAGGGEQFF
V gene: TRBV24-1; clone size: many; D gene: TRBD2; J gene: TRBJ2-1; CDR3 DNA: TGTGCCACCAGTGATTTAAGGCCCGGGGGGAATGAGCAGTTCTTC; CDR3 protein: CATSDLRPGGNEQFF
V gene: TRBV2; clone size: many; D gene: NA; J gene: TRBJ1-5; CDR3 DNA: TGTGCCAGCAGTGGGGCAGGGTCGCGGGGCAATCAGCCCCAGCATTTT; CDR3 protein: CASSGAGSRGNQPQHF
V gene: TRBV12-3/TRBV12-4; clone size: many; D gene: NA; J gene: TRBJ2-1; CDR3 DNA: TGTGCCAGCAGCCTAGGTGTAGGGATCTACAATGAGCAGTTCTTC; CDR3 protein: CASSLGVGIYNEQFF
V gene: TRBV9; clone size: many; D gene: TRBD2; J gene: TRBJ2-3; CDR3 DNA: TGTGCCAGCAGCGTAGCTAGGGGCGGGGGGACTACAGATACGCAGTATTTT; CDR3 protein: CASSVARGGGTTDTQYF
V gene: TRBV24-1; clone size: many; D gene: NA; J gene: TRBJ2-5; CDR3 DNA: TGTGCCACCAGTGACCCCCCAGTGGAGACCCAGTACTTC; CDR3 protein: CATSDPPVETQYF